One TCR beta chain is described in this entry. This clone was found a few times. There is no known antigen for this receptor. No base quality values were provided; no much bigger clone lies one nucleotide off. At the junction V is shortened by 3 bases and J by 7 bases; bases outside the gene matches: 7. CDR1 and CDR2, per the germline V gene (reference sequence), are LNHDA and SQIVND. There are 15 amino acids in the CDR3, from cysteine to phenylalanine inclusive. Solely the CDR3 DNA is kept, with 45 bases framed from the first base. The sample belongs to a study of metastatic and nonmetastatic thyroid tumors (dated by TCRdb to about 2020). Regarding the complete study: For patients with malignant and with benign thyroid disease, the researchers compared repertoires between peripheral blood samples and tumor or nodule tissue samples. Findings and caveats that apply to the study as a whole: In both blood and tumor samples, malignant tumors were reported to have significantly higher TCR beta diversity than benign nodules.

The library came from PCR. Sequencing was performed on an Illumina HiSeq 4000. High-throughput sequencing was used to profile the CDR3 region of the TCR beta-chain in every patient. In the paper's pipeline: A classifier to discriminate distant-metastatic papillary thyroid cancer patients was built from CDR3 differences across clinicopathological groups. Repertoire diversity was assessed with the Shannon index, and tumor-blood repertoire similarity with the Morisita-Horn index. Using fastp at Q25 and MiXCR, TCRdb reprocessed the public reads and kept productive beta chains. The V and J calls, along with clone size, are taken from TCRdb and not from the paper's own processing. The sample table holds 15,000 to 20,000 clones, of which less than 25% were seen once. The ten largest clones take up less than 9% of the sample. None of the patients had been given any treatment before thyroid surgery. Using T-cell receptor beta sequencing, the study looked back at clinical samples from patients collected from the early 2010s to the late 2010s.

The TCR comes from a female donor with papillary thyroid cancer or a benign thyroid nodule (not recorded which). Some clones in this sample may be carry-over from other donors' samples. Material for sequencing was adjacent normal tissue. The chain is assembled from TRBV19 and TRBJ2-2, and 8 junctional nucleotides match TRBD2. The DNA sequence follows: TGTGCCAGTAGTATCTCTAGCGGGTGGGGCGGGGAGCTGTTTTTT. Translated, this gives CASSISSGWGGELFF. Reference TRBV19 and TRBJ2-2 genes cover what lies past the CDR3, so the full variable domain is DGGITQSPKYLFRKEGQNVTLSCEQNLNHDAMYWYRQDPGQGLRLIYYSQIVNDFQKGDIAEGYSVSREKKESFPLTVTSAQKNPTAFYLCASSISSGWGGELFFGEGSRLTVL.